This T cell receptor (beta chain) was documented in a study of blood T cell repertoires in COVID-19. TCRdb keeps only in-frame clones here, not all; method: immunoSEQ multiplex PCR. The sample lists 150,000 to 200,000 clones; 65% to 80% were seen once. Germline CDR1 is MNHEY and CDR2 is SVGAGI. This CDR3 spans 13 amino acids. V was trimmed by 6 bases and J by 4 bases, leaving 12 bases between them. V and J are TRBV6-5 and TRBJ1-1; the D is unclear. The TCR originated in a woman in her fifties or sixties with acute COVID-19. The sample was PBMCs or T cells enriched from blood (not recorded which). The CDR3 DNA follows: TGTGCCAGCAGCCAAGACACCTCCACTGAAGCTTTCTTT. The encoded protein is CASSQDTSTEAFF.